This T cell receptor beta chain was captured by sequencing in a study of T cells after posttransplantation cyclophosphamide. Overall study results and limits: Recipient CMV seropositivity and CMV reactivation strongly tracked TRB clonality. Blood and skin or GI T cell repertoires showed limited TRB overlap. Donor-recipient repertoire similarity was low at 1-2 months, rising over year one.

Produced via immunoSEQ multiplex PCR; TCRdb's table is partial and in-frame only. This sample has roughly 18,000 clones, with around 78% found just once. As to this clone: What it binds is not known.

Germline V gene lookup returns CDR1 SGHTA and CDR2 FQGNSA. V was clipped by 3 bases and J by 4 bases; unmatched bases: 17. The CDR3 length is 19 residues. The sample comprised memory CD4+ T cells sorted from blood. This receptor was taken from a man aged 25 to 45 in good health and a related stem cell transplant donor. The chain joins TRBV7-2 to TRBJ2-3, with 9 positions matching TRBD2. The CDR3 is CASSLEGGLALRLADTQYF. The CDR3 DNA reads TGTGCCAGCAGCTTGGAGGGGGGACTAGCCCTCCGGTTGGCAGATACGCAGTATTTT.